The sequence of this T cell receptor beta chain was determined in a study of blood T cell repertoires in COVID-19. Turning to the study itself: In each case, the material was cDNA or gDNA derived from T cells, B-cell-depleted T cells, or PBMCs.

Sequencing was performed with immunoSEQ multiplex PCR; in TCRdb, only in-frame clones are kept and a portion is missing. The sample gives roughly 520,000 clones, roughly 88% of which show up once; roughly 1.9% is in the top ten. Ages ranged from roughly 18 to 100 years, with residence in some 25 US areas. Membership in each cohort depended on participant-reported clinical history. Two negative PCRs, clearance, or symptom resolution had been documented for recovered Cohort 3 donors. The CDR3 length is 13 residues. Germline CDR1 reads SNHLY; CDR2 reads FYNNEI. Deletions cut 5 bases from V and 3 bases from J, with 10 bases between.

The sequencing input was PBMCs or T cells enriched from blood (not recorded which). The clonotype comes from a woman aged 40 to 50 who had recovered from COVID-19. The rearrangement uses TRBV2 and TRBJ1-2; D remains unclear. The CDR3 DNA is TGTGCCAGCAGTCTTATGGAGCACTATGGCTACACCTTC. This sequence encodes CASSLMEHYGYTF.